This TCR beta chain appears in the sequencing data of a study of monozygotic twins with inflammatory bowel disease. Study results and caveats: Repertoire similarity did not differ between concordant and discordant twins, perhaps due to limited power.

As regards this clonotype: Its antigen remains unknown.

Through template switching, UMIs that included a 6-nucleotide sample barcode were added. TCRdb re-called the 5' RACE reads; one entry per CDR3 protein, DNA not given. The sample totals roughly 90,000 distinct CDR3 sequences. Germline CDR1 is MNHNY and CDR2 is SVGAGI (reference sequence). The CDR3 has 12 amino acids. The sample was blood. The receptor's source is a human donor with ulcerative colitis or Crohn's disease, or a healthy co-twin of an affected twin (not recorded which). V gene TRBV6-6 combines with J gene TRBJ1-1. The CDR3: CASSYRDTEAFF.